The 21 T cell receptor beta chains presented below share a single source sample, sequenced in a study of human T cells and chemical hapten exposure. TCRdb analysed the RACE reads with MiXCR anew, one entry per CDR3 protein. The sample holds approximately 260,000 distinct CDR3 sequences, about 9.4% seen once. Sample time point: pre-sensitization, week 0. The treatment denotes: therapeutic diphenylcyclopropenone sensitization with weekly scalp DPC. This material consisted of whole blood, taken in connection with sensitization to the hapten diphenylcyclopropenone (DPC). Every receptor here comes from a woman between 40 and 55 years old with alopecia areata. Some clones in this sample may be carry-over from other donors' samples.

This clonotype was seen only a few times. V usage is TRBV6-1 and J usage is TRBJ1-2; D is undetermined. CDR1 and CDR2 from the germline V gene are MNHNS and SASEGT. The CDR3 has 13 amino acids. Trimming took off 8 bases at V and 0 bases at J, with 10 bases between the two ends. CDR3 sequence reads: CASGQSPNYGYTF. CDR3 bases: TGTGCCAGCGGTCAAAGTCCTAACTATGGCTACACCTTC.

This clonotype has only a few counts. This chain links TRBV2 with TRBJ2-1; maybe TRBD2 (5 bases). The CDR3 length is 11 residues. V was clipped by 7 bases and J by 9 bases, with 10 bases between them. Germline CDR1 is SNHLY and CDR2 is FYNNEI. As DNA, the CDR3 is TGTGCCAGCATGCGGGCGGCTGAGCAGTTCTTC. Protein sequence: CASMRAAEQFF. Using reference TRBV2 and TRBJ2-1 for the parts outside the CDR3, the full variable domain is EPEVTQTPSHQVTQMGQEVILRCVPISNHLYFYWYRQILGQKVEFLVSFYNNEISEKSEIFDDQFSVERPDGSNFTLKIRSTKLEDSAMYFCASMRAAEQFFGPGTRLTVL.

This clonotype showed up just a few times. This rearrangement joins TRBV6-2 or TRBV6-3 to TRBJ2-1, with D unclear. Between the trimmed V and J ends, which lost 0 bases and 8 bases, there was a span of 5 bases. CDR1 and CDR2 (germline): MNHEY, SVGEGT. The CDR3 runs to 12 residues. CDR3 in amino acids: CASSYSVHEQFF. The CDR3 nucleotides read TGTGCCAGCAGTTACTCAGTCCATGAGCAGTTCTTC.

The CDR3 DNA reads as TGCGCCAGCAGCTCCGAACCACAGGGGGCGAACACTGAAGCTTTCTTT. It specifies CASSSEPQGANTEAFF. The rearrangement joins TRBV5-1 to TRBJ1-1; 9 bases are shared with TRBD1. Germline CDR1 and CDR2: SGHRS and YFSETQ. V shed 3 bases and J 1 base; nucleotides not matched to a gene: 7. The CDR3 consists of 16 residues.

This clonotype was seen ten or more times. The V gene is TRBV12-5, the J gene TRBJ1-1; no reliable D call. Germline lookup yields CDR1 LGHNT and CDR2 FRNRAP. V lost 8 bases and J 0 bases, leaving 13 bases between the germline ends. The CDR3 has 14 amino acids. CDR3 loop: CASSSTAMNTEAFF. CDR3 coding DNA: TGTGCTAGTAGTTCAACGGCCATGAACACTGAAGCTTTCTTT.

The rearrangement joins TRBV3-1 to TRBJ1-6; D might be TRBD1 (6 bases). Germline V gene data show CDR1 as LGHDT and CDR2 as YNNKEL (reference sequence). The CDR3 spans 16 residues. V dropped 0 bases and J dropped 5 bases, with 11 bases sitting between them. The CDR3 here is CASSQDPGVHNSPLHF. Here the CDR3 DNA reads TGTGCCAGCAGCCAAGATCCAGGGGTACATAATTCACCCCTCCACTTT.

The V call is TRBV5-1, the J call TRBJ2-3; 8 bases line up with TRBD2. The V gene's germline CDR1 is SGHRS and CDR2 YFSETQ. CDR3 length: 15 residues. The V and J ends lost 2 bases and 3 bases, in that order; junction bases with no gene match: 5. This CDR3 reads CASSFVSGTTDTQYF. The CDR3 DNA follows: TGCGCCAGCAGCTTTGTTAGCGGGACGACAGATACGCAGTATTTT.

The table lists this clonotype with many counts. The rearrangement uses TRBV18 and TRBJ1-2; D is undetermined. Trimming removed 2 bases at V and 2 bases at J, with 6 bases between. The V gene's germline CDR1 is KGHSH and CDR2 LQKENI. The CDR3 runs 13 residues. In nucleotides, the CDR3 is TGTGCCAGCTCACCAACATCGAACTATGGCTACACCTTC. Translated, it gives CASSPTSNYGYTF.

This chain connects TRBV27 to TRBJ1-5; TRBD1 aligns across 12 bases. The CDR3 contains 16 residues. The germline gives CDR1 MNHEY, CDR2 SMNVEV (reference sequence). J was trimmed by 6 bases and V by 1 base; bases with no gene match: 4. CDR3 region: CASSLFGTGGGQPQHF. CDR3 DNA: TGTGCCAGCAGTTTATTCGGGACAGGGGGCGGTCAGCCCCAGCATTTT.

This clonotype was counted ten times or more. CDR3 residues: CASSSTTRGRGGYTF. Written as DNA, the CDR3 is TGTGCCAGCAGCTCAACAACCCGGGGCAGGGGAGGCTACACCTTC. The chain uses TRBV7-2 and TRBJ1-2, with D maybe TRBD1 (6 bases). CDR1 SGHTA and CDR2 FQGNSA come from the germline V gene. CDR3 length equals 15 residues. V gave up 4 bases and J gave up 8 bases, with 20 bases separating them. Combining the CDR3 with reference TRBV7-2 and TRBJ1-2 gives the whole variable domain GAGVSQSPSNKVTEKGKDVELRCDPISGHTALYWYRQSLGQGLEFLIYFQGNSAPDKSGLPSDRFSAERTGGSVSTLTIQRTQQEDSAVYLCASSSTTRGRGGYTFGSGTRLTVV.

The chain recombines TRBV6-5 with TRBJ2-5, with TRBD1 matching 9 bases. The trim removed 4 bases at V and 3 bases at J, leaving 6 bases unmatched. This CDR3 has 15 residues. Germline assignment: CDR1 MNHEY and CDR2 SVGAGI. The CDR3 here is CASSSPGQGKETQYF. The CDR3 DNA is TGTGCCAGCAGTTCTCCGGGACAGGGTAAAGAGACCCAGTACTTC.

The chain employs TRBV7-9 and TRBJ1-1; 7 nucleotides align to TRBD1. Trimming took 7 bases from V and 10 from J; bases not matched to a gene: 6. The length of the CDR3 is 11 residues. Germline CDR1 and CDR2: SEHNR and FQNEAQ (reference sequence). CDR3 amino acids: CASTQRDRAFF. The CDR3 DNA is TGTGCCAGCACCCAACGGGACAGAGCTTTCTTT.

This clonotype showed up many times. V is TRBV28 and J is TRBJ1-5, with D hard to call. Germline V gives CDR1 MDHEN, CDR2 SYDVKM. V was pared by 5 bases and J by 2 bases, with 10 bases between. The CDR3 consists of 14 residues. This chain's CDR3 is CASSLLLGNQPQHF. The CDR3 DNA follows: TGTGCCAGCAGTCTTCTCCTGGGCAATCAGCCCCAGCATTTT.

This clonotype was found a few times. Because it lacks the conserved phenylalanine or tryptophan at the end, this CDR3 is likely a read error. The limits of the CDR3 on the DNA are not certain, so only TCRdb's listed CDR3 is given. The chain has TRBV6-5 and TRBJ2-7; no check of the table's D call, TRBD1, against the DNA was made. The CDR3 region is 11 residues in length, termini included. The germline CDR1 and CDR2 sequences are MNHEY and SVGAGI. The CDR3 loop reads CASSYRVVFPG.

This clonotype was detected ten times or more. The chain combines TRBV7-2 with TRBJ1-2; a weak D match, TRBD1 (6 bases). Germline V gives CDR1 SGHTA, CDR2 FQGNSA. The CDR3 is 13 residues long. V was cut by 6 bases and J by 6 bases, with 14 bases left in between. CDR3 nucleotide sequence: TGTGCCAGCAGTCTATCGAGGGACAATGGCTACACCTTC. It translates to CASSLSRDNGYTF. The full variable domain, rest sourced from reference TRBV7-2 and TRBJ1-2, is GAGVSQSPSNKVTEKGKDVELRCDPISGHTALYWYRQSLGQGLEFLIYFQGNSAPDKSGLPSDRFSAERTGGSVSTLTIQRTQQEDSAVYLCASSLSRDNGYTFGSGTRLTVV.

V and J are TRBV3-1 and TRBJ2-3, with TRBD2 identical over 7 bases. The V gene end was trimmed by 2 bases and the J gene end by 6 bases; junction bases not matched to a gene: 2. The CDR3 consists of 13 residues. CDR1 is LGHDT and CDR2 is YNNKEL in the germline V gene (reference sequence). The CDR3 region is CASSQRGGDTQYF. The CDR3 DNA follows: TGTGCCAGCAGCCAACGCGGGGGTGATACGCAGTATTTT.

This clonotype was found a few times. This chain links TRBV5-6 with TRBJ2-3; D gene uncertain. The V end was cut by 3 bases, the J end by 4 bases, with 12 bases between. The CDR3 totals 14 residues. Germline loops: CDR1 SGHDT, CDR2 YYEEEE. CDR3 nucleotide sequence: TGTGCCAGCAGCTCCACTTTCGTCCCAGATACGCAGTATTTT. It is translated as CASSSTFVPDTQYF.

The V gene is TRBV2, the J gene TRBJ2-1, with 7 bases aligning to TRBD1. V was pared by 7 bases and J by 8 bases, with 11 bases of the junction left unmatched. Germline CDR1 reads SNHLY; CDR2 reads FYNNEI. This CDR3 contains 14 residues. This CDR3 reads CASKGQVSWDEQFF. The CDR3 bases are TGTGCCAGCAAAGGACAGGTGTCATGGGATGAGCAGTTCTTC. Complete variable domain (other parts from reference TRBV2 and TRBJ2-1): EPEVTQTPSHQVTQMGQEVILRCVPISNHLYFYWYRQILGQKVEFLVSFYNNEISEKSEIFDDQFSVERPDGSNFTLKIRSTKLEDSAMYFCASKGQVSWDEQFFGPGTRLTVL.

Here the CDR3 reads CASSEDYSLEQYF. CDR3 coding DNA: TGTGCCAGCAGTGAGGACTATTCTCTGGAGCAGTACTTC. This chain links TRBV6-1 with TRBJ2-7, with TRBD2 as a possible D gene (6 bases). The CDR3 covers 13 residues. Trimming stripped 3 bases from V and 7 bases from J, with 13 bases between. Looked up from germline, CDR1 is MNHNS and CDR2 is SASEGT.

The gene calls are TRBV28 and TRBJ2-7, with a weak D call TRBD2 (6 bases). The V gene's germline CDR1 is MDHEN and CDR2 SYDVKM. V lost 2 bases and J 7 bases, leaving 9 bases between the germline ends. This CDR3 has 12 residues. CDR3 residues: CASSLKGREQYF. CDR3 nucleotide sequence: TGTGCCAGCAGTTTAAAAGGGAGGGAGCAGTACTTC.

This chain uses TRBV6-5 with TRBJ2-1; either TRBD1 or TRBD2 may supply D (5 bases each). Germline-derived CDR1 and CDR2 are MNHEY and SVGAGI. The V gene lost 7 bases and the J gene lost 6 bases, with 13 bases spanning the gap. CDR3 length: 13 amino acids. The CDR3 loop is CASTKGTFNEQFF. The CDR3, as DNA: TGTGCCAGCACTAAGGGGACCTTCAATGAGCAGTTCTTC.